This T cell receptor (beta chain) was sequenced for a study of immune characterization of retroperitoneal liposarcoma. Per germline, CDR1 MGHRA and CDR2 YSYEKL. There are 13 residues in the CDR3. On this clonotype itself: An end of the junction differs from the germline gene, which may be a read error.

One entry per CDR3 protein results from TCRdb running MiXCR on the PCR reads. The table includes 10,000 to 11,000 distinct CDR3 sequences, approximately 24% detected once. The V gene is TRBV4-1, the J gene TRBJ2-3, with no clear D. Sequencing used blood. This receptor was identified in a male donor with retroperitoneal liposarcoma. Written as DNA, the CDR3 is TGCACCAGCAGCCCCAAAGATAGGGATACGCAGTATTTT. This sequence encodes CTSSPKDRDTQYF.